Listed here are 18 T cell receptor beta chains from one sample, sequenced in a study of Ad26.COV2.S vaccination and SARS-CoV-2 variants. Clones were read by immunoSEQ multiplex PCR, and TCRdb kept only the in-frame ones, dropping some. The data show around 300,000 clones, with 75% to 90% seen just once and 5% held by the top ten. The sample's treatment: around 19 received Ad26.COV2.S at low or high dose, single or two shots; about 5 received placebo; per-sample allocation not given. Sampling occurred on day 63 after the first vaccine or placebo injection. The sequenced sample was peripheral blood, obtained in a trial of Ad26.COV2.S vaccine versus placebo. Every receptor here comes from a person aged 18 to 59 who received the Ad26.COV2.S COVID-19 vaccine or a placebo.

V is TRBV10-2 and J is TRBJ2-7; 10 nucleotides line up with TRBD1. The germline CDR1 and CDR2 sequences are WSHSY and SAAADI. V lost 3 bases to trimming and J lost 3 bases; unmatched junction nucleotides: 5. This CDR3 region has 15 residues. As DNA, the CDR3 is TGCGCCAGCAGTGACACCGGGACAGGGGACTACGAGCAGTACTTC. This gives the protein CASSDTGTGDYEQYF.

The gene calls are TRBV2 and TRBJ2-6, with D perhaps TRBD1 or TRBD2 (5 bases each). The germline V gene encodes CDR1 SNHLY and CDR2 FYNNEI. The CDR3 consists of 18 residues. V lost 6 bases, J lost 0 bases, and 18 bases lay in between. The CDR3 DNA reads TGTGCCAGCAGCATTCCGGGACGGTCAAGCTCTGGGGCCAACGTCCTGACTTTC. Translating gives CASSIPGRSSSGANVLTF.

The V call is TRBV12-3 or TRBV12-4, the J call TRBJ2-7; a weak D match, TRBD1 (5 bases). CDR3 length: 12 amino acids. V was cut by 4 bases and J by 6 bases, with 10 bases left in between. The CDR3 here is CASSWGLGEQYF. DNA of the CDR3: TGTGCCAGCAGTTGGGGCCTTGGCGAGCAGTACTTC.

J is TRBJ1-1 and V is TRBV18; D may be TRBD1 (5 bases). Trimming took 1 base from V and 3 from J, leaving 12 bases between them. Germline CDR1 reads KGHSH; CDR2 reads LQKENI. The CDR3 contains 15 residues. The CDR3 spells CASSPQKGIYTEAFF. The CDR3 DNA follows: TGTGCCAGCTCACCACAGAAGGGGATTTACACTGAAGCTTTCTTT. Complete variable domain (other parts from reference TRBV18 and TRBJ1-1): NAGVMQNPRHLVRRRGQEARLRCSPMKGHSHVYWYRQLPEEGLKFMVYLQKENIIDESGMPKERFSAEFPKEGPSILRIQQVVRGDSAAYFCASSPQKGIYTEAFFGQGTRLTVV.

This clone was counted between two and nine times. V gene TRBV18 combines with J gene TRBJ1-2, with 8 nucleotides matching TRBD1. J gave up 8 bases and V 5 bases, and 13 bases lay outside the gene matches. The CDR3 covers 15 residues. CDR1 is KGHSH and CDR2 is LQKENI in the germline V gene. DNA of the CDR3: TGTGCCAGCTCAGCCAATTTTCAGGGGGCGGAAGGCTACACCTTC. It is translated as CASSANFQGAEGYTF.

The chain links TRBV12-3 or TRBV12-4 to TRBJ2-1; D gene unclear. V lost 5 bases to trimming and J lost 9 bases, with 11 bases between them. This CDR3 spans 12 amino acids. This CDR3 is CASSLPSFEQFF. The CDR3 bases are TGTGCCAGCAGTCTACCTAGTTTTGAGCAGTTCTTC.

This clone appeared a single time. CDR3 protein: CASSDRGLNTEAFF. The CDR3 bases are TGTGCCAGCAGTGATCGGGGTCTGAACACTGAAGCTTTCTTT. This chain uses TRBV2 with TRBJ1-1; D not certain. Germline values: CDR1 SNHLY, CDR2 FYNNEI. The CDR3 has 14 amino acids. V was clipped by 3 bases and J by 0 bases, with 8 bases between them.

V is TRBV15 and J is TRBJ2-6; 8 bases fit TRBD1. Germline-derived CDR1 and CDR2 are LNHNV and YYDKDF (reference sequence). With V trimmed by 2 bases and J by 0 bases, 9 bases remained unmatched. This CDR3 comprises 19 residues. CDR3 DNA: TGTGCCACCAGCAGACGAGTCGGACAGGGTTACTCTGGGGCCAACGTCCTGACTTTC. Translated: CATSRRVGQGYSGANVLTF.

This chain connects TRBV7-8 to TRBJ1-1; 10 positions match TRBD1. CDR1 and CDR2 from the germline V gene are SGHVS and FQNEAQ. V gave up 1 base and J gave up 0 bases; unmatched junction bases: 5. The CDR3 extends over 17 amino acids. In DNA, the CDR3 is TGTGCCAGCAGCTTAGGGCGGGACAGGGGACTGAACACTGAAGCTTTCTTT. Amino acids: CASSLGRDRGLNTEAFF.

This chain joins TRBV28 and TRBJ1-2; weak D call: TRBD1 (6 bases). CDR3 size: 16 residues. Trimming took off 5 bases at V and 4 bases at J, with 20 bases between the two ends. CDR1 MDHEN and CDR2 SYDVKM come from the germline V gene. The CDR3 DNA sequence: TGTGCCAGCAGTCCCCACCGGACAGCCCGGCTCTATGGCTACACCTTC. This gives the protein CASSPHRTARLYGYTF.

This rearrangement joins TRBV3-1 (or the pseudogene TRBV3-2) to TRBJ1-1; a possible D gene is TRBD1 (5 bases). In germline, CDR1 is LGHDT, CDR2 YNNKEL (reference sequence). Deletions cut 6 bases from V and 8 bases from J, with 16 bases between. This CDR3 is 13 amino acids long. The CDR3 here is CASRLGRTSEAFF. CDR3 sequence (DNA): TGTGCCAGCAGACTAGGACGGACAAGCGAAGCTTTCTTT.

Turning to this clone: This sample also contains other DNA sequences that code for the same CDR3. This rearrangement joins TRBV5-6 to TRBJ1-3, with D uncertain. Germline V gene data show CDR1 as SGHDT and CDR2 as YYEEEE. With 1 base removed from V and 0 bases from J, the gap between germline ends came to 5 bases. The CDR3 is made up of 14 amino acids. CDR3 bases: TGTGCCAGCAGCTTGAGCAGCTCTGGAAACACCATATATTTT. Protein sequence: CASSLSSSGNTIYF.

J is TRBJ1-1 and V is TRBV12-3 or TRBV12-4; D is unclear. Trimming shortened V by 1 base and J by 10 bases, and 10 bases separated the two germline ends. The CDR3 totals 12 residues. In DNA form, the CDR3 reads TGTGCCAGCAGTTTAGTGATGGGGTTAGCTTTCTTT. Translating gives CASSLVMGLAFF.

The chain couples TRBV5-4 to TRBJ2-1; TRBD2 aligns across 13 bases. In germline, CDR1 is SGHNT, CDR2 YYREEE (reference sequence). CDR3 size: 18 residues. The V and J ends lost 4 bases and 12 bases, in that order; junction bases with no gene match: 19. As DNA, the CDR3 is TGTGCCAGCAGCGCAAGGTCCGTACTAGCGGGGGGGCCTAGCGGGCAGTTCTTC. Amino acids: CASSARSVLAGGPSGQFF.

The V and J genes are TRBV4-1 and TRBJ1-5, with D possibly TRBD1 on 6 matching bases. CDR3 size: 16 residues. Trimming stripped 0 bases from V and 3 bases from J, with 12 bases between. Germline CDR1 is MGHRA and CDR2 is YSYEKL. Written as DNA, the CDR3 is TGCGCCAGCAGCCAAGAACCCGGACAGAACAATCAGCCCCAGCATTTT. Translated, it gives CASSQEPGQNNQPQHF.

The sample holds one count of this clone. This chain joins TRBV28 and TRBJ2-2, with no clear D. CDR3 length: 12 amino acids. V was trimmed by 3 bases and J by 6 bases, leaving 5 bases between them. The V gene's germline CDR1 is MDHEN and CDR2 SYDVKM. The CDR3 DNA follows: TGTGCCAGCAGTTTTCGTCCCGGGGAGCTGTTTTTT. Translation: CASSFRPGELFF.

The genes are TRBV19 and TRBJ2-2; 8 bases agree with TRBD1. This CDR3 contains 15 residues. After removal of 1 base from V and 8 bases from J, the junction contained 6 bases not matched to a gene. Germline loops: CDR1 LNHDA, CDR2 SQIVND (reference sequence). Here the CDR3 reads CASSIGTGSGGELFF. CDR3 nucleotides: TGTGCCAGTAGTATAGGGACAGGGTCCGGGGGGGAGCTGTTTTTT.

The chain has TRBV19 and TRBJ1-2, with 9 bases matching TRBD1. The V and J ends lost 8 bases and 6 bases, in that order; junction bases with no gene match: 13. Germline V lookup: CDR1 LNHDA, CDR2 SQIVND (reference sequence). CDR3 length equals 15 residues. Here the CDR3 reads CASFHFGTGQDGYTF. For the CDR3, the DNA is TGTGCCAGTTTTCACTTCGGGACAGGGCAGGATGGCTACACCTTC. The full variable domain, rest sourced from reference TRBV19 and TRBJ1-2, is DGGITQSPKYLFRKEGQNVTLSCEQNLNHDAMYWYRQDPGQGLRLIYYSQIVNDFQKGDIAEGYSVSREKKESFPLTVTSAQKNPTAFYLCASFHFGTGQDGYTFGSGTRLTVV.